This T cell receptor (beta chain) stems from a study of blood T cells in healthy people across ages. This CDR3 has 13 residues. Deletions cut 8 bases from V and 6 bases from J, with 15 bases between. The germline CDR1 and CDR2 sequences are SGHTA and FQGTGA. The study isolated at least 6 million PBMCs from each sample. Next came a second PCR, run for 7 to 11 cycles, which used a sample-barcoded 5' primer along with a J-beta primer mix. A tag from a template-switch adaptor with 12 random nucleotides marked each cDNA molecule. TCRdb itself ran the 5' RACE reads through MiXCR, one entry per CDR3 protein. The sample has about 730,000 distinct CDR3 sequences; approximately 39% are singletons.

The specimen sequenced was blood. V is TRBV7-3 and J is TRBJ2-3, with D maybe TRBD2 (6 bases). The sequence was collected from a woman aged 55 to 70 in good health. The CDR3 region has the DNA TGTGCCAGCGGGGCCCCAAGCGGGGATACGCAGTATTTT. Its translation: CASGAPSGDTQYF.